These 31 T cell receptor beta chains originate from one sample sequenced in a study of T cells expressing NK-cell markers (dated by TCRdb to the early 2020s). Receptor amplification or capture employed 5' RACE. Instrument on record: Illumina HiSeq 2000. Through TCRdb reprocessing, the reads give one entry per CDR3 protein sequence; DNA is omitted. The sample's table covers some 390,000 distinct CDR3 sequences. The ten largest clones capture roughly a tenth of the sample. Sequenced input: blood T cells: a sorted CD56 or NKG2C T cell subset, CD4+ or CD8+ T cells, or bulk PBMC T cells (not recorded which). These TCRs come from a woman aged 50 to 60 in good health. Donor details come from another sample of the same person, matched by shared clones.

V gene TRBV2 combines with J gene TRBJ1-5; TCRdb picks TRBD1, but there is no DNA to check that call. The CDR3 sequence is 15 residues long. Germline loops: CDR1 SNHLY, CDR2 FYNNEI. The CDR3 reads CASSLQGSGNQPQHF. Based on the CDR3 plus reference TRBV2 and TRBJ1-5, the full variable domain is EPEVTQTPSHQVTQMGQEVILRCVPISNHLYFYWYRQILGQKVEFLVSFYNNEISEKSEIFDDQFSVERPDGSNFTLKIRSTKLEDSAMYFCASSLQGSGNQPQHFGDGTRLSIL.

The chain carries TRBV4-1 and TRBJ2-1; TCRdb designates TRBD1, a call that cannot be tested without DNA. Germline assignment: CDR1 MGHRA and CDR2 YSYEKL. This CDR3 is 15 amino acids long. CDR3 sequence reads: CASSQRGWVGNEQFF.

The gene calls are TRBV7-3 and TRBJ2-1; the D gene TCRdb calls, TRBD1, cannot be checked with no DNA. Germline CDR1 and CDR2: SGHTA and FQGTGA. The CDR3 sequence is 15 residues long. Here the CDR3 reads CASSFGTGIGNEQFF.

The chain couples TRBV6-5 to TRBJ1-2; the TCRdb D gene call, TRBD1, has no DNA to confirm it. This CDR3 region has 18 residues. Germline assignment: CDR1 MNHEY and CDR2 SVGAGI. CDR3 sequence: CASSYLAQDEDNNYGYTF.

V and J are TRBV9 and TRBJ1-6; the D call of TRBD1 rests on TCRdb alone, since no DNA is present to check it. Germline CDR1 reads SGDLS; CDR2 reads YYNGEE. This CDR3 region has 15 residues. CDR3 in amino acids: CASSVGAAYNSPLHF.

The CDR3 reads CASSNRGDTIYF. The chain links TRBV5-1 to TRBJ1-3; TCRdb's assignment of TRBD1 cannot be checked, as there is no DNA. CDR1 SGHRS and CDR2 YFSETQ come from the germline V gene. The CDR3 consists of 12 residues.

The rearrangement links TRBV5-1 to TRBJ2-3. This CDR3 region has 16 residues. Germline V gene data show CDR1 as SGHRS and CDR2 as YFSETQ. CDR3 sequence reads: CASSLVGKVGTDTQYF.

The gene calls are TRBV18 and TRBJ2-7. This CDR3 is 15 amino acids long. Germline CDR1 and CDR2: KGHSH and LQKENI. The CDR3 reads CASSPTAGSTYEQYF.

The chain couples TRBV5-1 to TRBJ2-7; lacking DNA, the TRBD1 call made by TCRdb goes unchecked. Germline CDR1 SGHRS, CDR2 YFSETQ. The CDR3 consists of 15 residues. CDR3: CASSPTGGGRNEQYF.

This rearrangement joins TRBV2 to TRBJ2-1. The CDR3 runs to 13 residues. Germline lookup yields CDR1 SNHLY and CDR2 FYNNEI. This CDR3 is CASSEIRNNEQFF.

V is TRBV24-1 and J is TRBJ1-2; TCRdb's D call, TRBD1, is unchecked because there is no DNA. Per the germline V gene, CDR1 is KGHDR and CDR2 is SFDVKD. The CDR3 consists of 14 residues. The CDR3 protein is CATSDSDRLYGYTF.

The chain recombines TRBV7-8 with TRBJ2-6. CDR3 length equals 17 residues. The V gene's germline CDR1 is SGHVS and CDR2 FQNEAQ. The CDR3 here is CASSTIDGHSGANVLTF.

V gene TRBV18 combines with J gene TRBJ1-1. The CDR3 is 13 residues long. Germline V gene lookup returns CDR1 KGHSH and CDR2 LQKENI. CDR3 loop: CASSSGPKEEAFF. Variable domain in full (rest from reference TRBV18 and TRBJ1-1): NAGVMQNPRHLVRRRGQEARLRCSPMKGHSHVYWYRQLPEEGLKFMVYLQKENIIDESGMPKERFSAEFPKEGPSILRIQQVVRGDSAAYFCASSSGPKEEAFFGQGTRLTVV.

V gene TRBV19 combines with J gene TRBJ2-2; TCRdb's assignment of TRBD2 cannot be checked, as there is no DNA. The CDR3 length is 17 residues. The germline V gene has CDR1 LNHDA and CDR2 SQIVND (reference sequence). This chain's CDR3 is CASSIPLPLTNTGELFF.

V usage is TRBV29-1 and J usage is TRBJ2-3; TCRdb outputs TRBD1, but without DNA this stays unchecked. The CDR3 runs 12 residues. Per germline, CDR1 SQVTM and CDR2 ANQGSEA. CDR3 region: CSVGQGLNTQYF.

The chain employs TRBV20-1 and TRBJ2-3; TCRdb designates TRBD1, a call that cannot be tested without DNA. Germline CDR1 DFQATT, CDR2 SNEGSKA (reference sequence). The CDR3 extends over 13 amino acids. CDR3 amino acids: CSMDRESVDTQYF.

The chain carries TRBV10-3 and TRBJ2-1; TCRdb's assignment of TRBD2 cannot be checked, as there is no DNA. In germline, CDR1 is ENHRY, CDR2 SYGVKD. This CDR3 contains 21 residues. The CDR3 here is CAISMIIGLAGGPLSYNEQFF.

Here the CDR3 reads CASSPGASSGNTIYF. This chain joins TRBV12-3 or TRBV12-4 and TRBJ1-3; TCRdb's D gene call, TRBD1, goes unchecked for lack of DNA. This CDR3 is built from 15 residues.

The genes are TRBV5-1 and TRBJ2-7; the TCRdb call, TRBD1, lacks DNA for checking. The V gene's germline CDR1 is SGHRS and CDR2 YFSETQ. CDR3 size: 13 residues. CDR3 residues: CASSLEWGREQYF.

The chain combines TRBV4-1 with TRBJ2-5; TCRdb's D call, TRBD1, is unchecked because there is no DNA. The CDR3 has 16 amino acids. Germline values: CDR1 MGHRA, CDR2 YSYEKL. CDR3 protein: CASSLGTGLSQETQYF.

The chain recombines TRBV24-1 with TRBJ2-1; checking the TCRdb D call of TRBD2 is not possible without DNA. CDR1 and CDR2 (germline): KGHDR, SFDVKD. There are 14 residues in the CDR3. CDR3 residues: CATSRGDWTNEQFF.

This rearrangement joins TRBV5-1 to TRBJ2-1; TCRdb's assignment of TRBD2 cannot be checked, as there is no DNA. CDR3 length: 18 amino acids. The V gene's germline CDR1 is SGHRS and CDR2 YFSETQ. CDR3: CASSLGLAGERWYNEQFF.

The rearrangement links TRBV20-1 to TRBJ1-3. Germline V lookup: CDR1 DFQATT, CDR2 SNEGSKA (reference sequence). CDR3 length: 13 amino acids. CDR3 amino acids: CSAYIQPGNTIYF.

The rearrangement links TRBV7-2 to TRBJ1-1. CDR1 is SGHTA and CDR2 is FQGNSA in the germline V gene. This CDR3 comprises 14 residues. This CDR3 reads CATSFGFANTEAFF. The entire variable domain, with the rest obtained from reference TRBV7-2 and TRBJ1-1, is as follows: GAGVSQSPSNKVTEKGKDVELRCDPISGHTALYWYRQSLGQGLEFLIYFQGNSAPDKSGLPSDRFSAERTGGSVSTLTIQRTQQEDSAVYLCATSFGFANTEAFFGQGTRLTVV.

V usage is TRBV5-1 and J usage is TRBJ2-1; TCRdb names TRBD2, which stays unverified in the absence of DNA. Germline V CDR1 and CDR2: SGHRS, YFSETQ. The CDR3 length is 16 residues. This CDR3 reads CASSLLTSGSQNEQFF.

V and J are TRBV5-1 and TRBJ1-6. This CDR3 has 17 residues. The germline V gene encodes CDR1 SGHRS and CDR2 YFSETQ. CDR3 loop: CASSLGPLISYNSPLHF.

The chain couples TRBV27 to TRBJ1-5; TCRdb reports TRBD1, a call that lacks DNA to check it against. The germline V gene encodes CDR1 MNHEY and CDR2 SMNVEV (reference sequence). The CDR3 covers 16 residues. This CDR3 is CASSLGTGPSNQPQHF.

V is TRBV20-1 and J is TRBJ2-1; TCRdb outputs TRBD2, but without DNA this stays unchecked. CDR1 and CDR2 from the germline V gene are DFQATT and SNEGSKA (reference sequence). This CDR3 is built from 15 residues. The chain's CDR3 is CSAQRGGLLRNEQFF.

The CDR3 loop reads CSVERGSGSTEAFF. The V and J genes are TRBV29-1 and TRBJ1-1; the TCRdb call, TRBD1, lacks DNA for checking. Germline V CDR1 and CDR2: SQVTM, ANQGSEA. This CDR3 comprises 14 residues.

This CDR3 reads CASSLASQLSYNEQFF. The chain employs TRBV7-2 and TRBJ2-1. The CDR3 spans 16 residues. CDR1 SGHTA and CDR2 FQGNSA come from the germline V gene.

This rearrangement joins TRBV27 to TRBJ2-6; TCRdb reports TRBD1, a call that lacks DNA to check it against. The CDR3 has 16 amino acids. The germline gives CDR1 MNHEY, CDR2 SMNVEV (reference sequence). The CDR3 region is CASSLYGAGGANVLTF.